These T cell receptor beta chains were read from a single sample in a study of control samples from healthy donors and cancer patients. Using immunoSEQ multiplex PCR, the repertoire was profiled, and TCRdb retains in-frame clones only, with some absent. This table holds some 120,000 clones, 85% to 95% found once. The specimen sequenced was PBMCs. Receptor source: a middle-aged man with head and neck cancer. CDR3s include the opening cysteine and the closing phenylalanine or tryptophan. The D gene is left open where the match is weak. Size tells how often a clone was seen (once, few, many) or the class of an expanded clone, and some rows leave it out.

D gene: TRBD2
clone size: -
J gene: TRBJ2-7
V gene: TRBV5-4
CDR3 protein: CASSFGTSGGIF
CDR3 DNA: TGTGCCAGCAGCTTCGGAACTAGCGGGGGAATTTTC

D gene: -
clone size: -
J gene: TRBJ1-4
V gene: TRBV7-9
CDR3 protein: CASSPGLIDEKLFF
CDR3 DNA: TGTGCCAGCAGCCCAGGTTTAATTGATGAAAAACTGTTTTTT

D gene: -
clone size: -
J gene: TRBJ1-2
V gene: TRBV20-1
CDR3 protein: CSASPVGGYTF
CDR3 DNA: TGCAGTGCTAGTCCCGTTGGAGGCTACACCTTC

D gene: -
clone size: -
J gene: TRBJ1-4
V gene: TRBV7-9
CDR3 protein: CASSLAPEINEKLFF
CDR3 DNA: TGTGCCAGCAGCTTAGCGCCGGAAATTAATGAAAAACTGTTTTTT

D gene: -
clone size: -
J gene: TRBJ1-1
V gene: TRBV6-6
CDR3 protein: CASTQPAERSAEAFF
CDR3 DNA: TGTGCCAGCACTCAACCGGCCGAGAGGTCGGCTGAAGCTTTCTTT

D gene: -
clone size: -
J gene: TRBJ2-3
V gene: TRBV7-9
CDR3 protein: CASSPRLSTDTQYF
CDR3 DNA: TGTGCCAGCAGCCCCCGTTTGAGTACAGATACGCAGTATTTT

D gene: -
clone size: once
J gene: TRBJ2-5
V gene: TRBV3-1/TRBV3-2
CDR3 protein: CASSRNPGQETQYF
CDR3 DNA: TGTGCCAGCAGCCGGAACCCAGGGCAAGAGACCCAGTACTTC

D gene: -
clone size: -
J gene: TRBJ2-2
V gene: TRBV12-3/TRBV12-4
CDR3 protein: CAVGRGRELFF
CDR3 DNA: TGTGCCGTCGGTAGGGGAAGGGAGCTGTTTTTT

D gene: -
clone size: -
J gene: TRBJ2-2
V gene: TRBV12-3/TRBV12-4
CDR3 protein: CASEPGTPGELFF
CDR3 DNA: TGTGCCAGTGAGCCCGGTACCCCCGGGGAGCTGTTTTTT

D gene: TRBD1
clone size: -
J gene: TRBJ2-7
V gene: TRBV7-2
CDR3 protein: CASSSVAGGYPSYEQYF
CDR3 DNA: TGTGCCAGCAGCTCAGTCGCAGGGGGCTACCCCTCCTACGAGCAGTACTTC

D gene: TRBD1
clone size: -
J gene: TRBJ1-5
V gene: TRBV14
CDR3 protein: CASKGQGDQPQHF
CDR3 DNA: TGTGCCAGCAAGGGACAGGGGGATCAGCCCCAGCATTTT

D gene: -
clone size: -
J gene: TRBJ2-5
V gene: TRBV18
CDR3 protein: CASSPNSYGGETQYF
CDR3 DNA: TGTGCCAGCTCACCTAACTCGTATGGCGGAGAGACCCAGTACTTC

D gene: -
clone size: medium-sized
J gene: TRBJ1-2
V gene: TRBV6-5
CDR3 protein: CASKAANYGYTF
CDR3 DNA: TGTGCCAGCAAGGCAGCTAACTATGGCTACACCTTC

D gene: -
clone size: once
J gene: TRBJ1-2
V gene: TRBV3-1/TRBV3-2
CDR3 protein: CASRRNQGYGYTF
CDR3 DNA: TGTGCCAGCAGGCGGAACCAGGGCTATGGCTACACCTTC

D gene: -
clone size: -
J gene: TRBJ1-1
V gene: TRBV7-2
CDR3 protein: CASSLVENTEAFF
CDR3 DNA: TGTGCCAGCAGCTTAGTAGAGAACACTGAAGCTTTCTTT

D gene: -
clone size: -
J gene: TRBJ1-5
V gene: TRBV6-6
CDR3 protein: CASSYGAGRNQPQHF
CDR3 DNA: TGTGCCAGCAGTTACGGGGCAGGCCGCAATCAGCCCCAGCATTTT

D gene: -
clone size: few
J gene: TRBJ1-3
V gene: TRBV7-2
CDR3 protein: CASSPGLPGNTIYF
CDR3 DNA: TGTGCCAGCAGCCCGGGACTTCCCGGAAACACCATATATTTT

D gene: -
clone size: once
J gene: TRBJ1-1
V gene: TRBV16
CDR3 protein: CASSRDGNTEAFF
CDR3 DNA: TGTGCCAGCAGTCGAGACGGGAACACTGAAGCTTTCTTT

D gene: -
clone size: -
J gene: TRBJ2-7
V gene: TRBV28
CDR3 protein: CATQRGYEQYF
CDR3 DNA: TGTGCCACCCAAAGGGGCTACGAGCAGTACTTC

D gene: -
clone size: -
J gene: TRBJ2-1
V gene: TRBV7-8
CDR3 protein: CASSLSWGSYNEQFF
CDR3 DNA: TGTGCCAGCAGCTTAAGCTGGGGGTCCTACAATGAGCAGTTCTTC

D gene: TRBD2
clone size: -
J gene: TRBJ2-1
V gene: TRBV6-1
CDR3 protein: CASSVRLAGAYNEQFF
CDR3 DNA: TGTGCCAGCAGTGTCAGACTAGCGGGGGCGTACAATGAGCAGTTCTTC

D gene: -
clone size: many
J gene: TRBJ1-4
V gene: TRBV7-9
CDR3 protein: CASIGGVQLNEKLFF
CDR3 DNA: TGTGCCAGCATCGGAGGTGTGCAGCTTAATGAAAAACTGTTTTTT

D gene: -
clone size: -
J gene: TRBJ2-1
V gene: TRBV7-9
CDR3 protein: CASSSHYNEQFF
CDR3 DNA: TGTGCCAGCAGCTCGCATTACAATGAGCAGTTCTTC

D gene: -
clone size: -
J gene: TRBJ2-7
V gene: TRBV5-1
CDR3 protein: CASSSQDREQYF
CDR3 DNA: TGCGCCAGCAGCTCACAAGATCGCGAGCAGTACTTC

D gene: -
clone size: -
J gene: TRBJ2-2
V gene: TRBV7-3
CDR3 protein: CASSLTAQSLNTGELFF
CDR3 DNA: TGTGCCAGCAGCTTAACGGCGCAGAGCTTGAACACCGGGGAGCTGTTTTTT

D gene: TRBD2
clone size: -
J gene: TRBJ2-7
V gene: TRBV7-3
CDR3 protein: CASSPSGGVGEQYF
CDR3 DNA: TGTGCCAGCAGCCCTAGCGGGGGGGTTGGCGAGCAGTACTTC

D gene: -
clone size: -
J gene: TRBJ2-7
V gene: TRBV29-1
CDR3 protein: CSVTRDLRVQEQYF
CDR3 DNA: TGCAGCGTTACGCGGGACCTTAGAGTCCAGGAGCAGTACTTC

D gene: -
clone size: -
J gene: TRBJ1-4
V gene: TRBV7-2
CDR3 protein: CASSLVPSDPHVLFF
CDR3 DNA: TGTGCCAGCAGCTTAGTCCCCTCGGACCCTCACGTGCTGTTTTTT

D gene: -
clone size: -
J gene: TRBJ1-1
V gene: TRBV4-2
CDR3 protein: CASSQGVNTEAFF
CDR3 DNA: TGTGCCAGCAGCCAGGGAGTGAACACTGAAGCTTTCTTT

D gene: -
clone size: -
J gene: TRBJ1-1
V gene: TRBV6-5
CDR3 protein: CASKREGFGTEAFF
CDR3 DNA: TGTGCCAGCAAAAGGGAGGGGTTCGGCACTGAAGCTTTCTTT

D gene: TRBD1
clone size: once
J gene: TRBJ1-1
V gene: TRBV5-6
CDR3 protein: CASSQTGVSEAFF
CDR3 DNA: TGTGCCAGCAGTCAGACAGGGGTTTCTGAAGCTTTCTTT

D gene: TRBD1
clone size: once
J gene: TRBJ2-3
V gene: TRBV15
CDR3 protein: CATSTTRDRDRDTQYF
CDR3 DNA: TGTGCCACCAGCACCACAAGGGACAGGGATCGGGATACGCAGTATTTT

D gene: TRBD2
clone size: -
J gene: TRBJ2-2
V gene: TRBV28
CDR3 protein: CASSLAGGNTGELFF
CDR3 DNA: TGTGCCAGCAGTTTAGCGGGGGGTAACACCGGGGAGCTGTTTTTT

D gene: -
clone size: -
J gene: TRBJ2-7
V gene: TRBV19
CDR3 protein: CASSIAPRGTYEQYF
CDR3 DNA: TGTGCCAGTAGTATAGCCCCCAGGGGAACCTACGAGCAGTACTTC

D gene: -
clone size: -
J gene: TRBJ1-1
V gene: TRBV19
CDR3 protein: CASSISSSGAKAFF
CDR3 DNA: TGTGCCAGTAGTATCTCGTCTTCGGGGGCGAAAGCTTTCTTT

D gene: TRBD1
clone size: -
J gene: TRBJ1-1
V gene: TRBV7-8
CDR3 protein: CASSGQARGTEAFF
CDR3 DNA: TGTGCCAGCAGCGGACAGGCCCGAGGGACTGAAGCTTTCTTT

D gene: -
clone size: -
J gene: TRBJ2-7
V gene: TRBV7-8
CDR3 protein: CASTDSDYSEQYF
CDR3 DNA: TGTGCCAGCACAGACAGCGATTATAGCGAGCAGTACTTC

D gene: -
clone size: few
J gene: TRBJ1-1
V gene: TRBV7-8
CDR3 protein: CASRDGQSEAFF
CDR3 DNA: TGTGCCAGCAGAGACGGACAGTCTGAAGCTTTCTTT

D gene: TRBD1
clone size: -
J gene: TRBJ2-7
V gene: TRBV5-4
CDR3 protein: CASSAGQAWSYEQYF
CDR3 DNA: TGTGCCAGCAGCGCCGGACAGGCCTGGTCCTACGAGCAGTACTTC

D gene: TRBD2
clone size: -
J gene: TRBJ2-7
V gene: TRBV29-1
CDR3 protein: CSVSWRGGEQYF
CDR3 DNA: TGCAGCGTTTCATGGCGGGGGGGCGAGCAGTACTTC

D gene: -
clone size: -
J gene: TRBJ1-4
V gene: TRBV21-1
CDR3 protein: CATSSWGAVNEKLFF
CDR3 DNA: TGTGCCACCAGCTCATGGGGGGCTGTTAATGAAAAACTGTTTTTT

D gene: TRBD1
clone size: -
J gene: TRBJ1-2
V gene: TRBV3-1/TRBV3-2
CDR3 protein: CASSQGQGAGGYTF
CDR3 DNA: TGTGCCAGCAGTCAGGGACAGGGGGCCGGTGGCTACACCTTC

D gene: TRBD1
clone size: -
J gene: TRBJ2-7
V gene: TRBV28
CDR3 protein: CASRGGQVFYEQYF
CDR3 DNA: TGTGCCAGCAGAGGTGGACAGGTGTTTTACGAGCAGTACTTC

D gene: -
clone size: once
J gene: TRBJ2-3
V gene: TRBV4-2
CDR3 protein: CASSQWGGRTDTQYF
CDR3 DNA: TGTGCCAGCAGCCAGTGGGGCGGGCGGACAGATACGCAGTATTTT

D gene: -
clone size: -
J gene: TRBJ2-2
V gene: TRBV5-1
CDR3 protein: CASSLAIDANTGELFF
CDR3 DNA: TGCGCCAGCAGCTTGGCGATAGACGCGAACACCGGGGAGCTGTTTTTT

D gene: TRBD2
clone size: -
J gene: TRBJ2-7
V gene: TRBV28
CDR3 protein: CASRLPGLAYEQYF
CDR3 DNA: TGTGCCAGCAGACTACCGGGACTAGCATACGAGCAGTACTTC

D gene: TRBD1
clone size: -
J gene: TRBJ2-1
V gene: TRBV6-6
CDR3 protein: CASSRYSGQGRNEQFF
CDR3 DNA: TGTGCCAGCAGTAGATACTCGGGACAGGGGCGCAATGAGCAGTTCTTC

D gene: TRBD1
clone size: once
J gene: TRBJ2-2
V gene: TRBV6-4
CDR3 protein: CASSDGQGDTGELFF
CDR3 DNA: TGTGCCAGCAGTGACGGACAGGGTGACACCGGGGAGCTGTTTTTT

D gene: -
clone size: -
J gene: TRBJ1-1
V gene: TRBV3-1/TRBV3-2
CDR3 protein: CASSQDLQPNTEAFF
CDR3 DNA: TGTGCCAGCAGCCAAGATCTGCAGCCGAACACTGAAGCTTTCTTT

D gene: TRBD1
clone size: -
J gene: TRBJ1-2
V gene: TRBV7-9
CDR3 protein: CASSLGDRGSYGYTF
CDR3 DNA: TGTGCCAGCAGCTTAGGTGACAGGGGATCGTATGGCTACACCTTC

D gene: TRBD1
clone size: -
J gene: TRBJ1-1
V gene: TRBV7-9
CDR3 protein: CASSGPGTGNTEAFF
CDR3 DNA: TGTGCCAGCAGCGGACCCGGGACAGGGAACACTGAAGCTTTCTTT

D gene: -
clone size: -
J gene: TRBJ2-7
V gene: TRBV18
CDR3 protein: CASSLKTGPYEQYF
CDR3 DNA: TGTGCCAGCTCACTAAAGACAGGTCCCTACGAGCAGTACTTC

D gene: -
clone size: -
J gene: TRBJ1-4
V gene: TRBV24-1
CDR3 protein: CATSDPETHGEKLFF
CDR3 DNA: TGTGCCACCAGTGACCCCGAGACCCACGGCGAAAAACTGTTTTTT

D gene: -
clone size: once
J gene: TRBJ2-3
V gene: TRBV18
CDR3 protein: CASSPTRTVDTQYF
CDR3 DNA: TGTGCCAGCTCACCAACAAGGACGGTGGATACGCAGTATTTT